This TCR beta chain appears in the sequencing data of a study of shared clonotypes between healthy human individuals. Profiling relied on immunoSEQ multiplex PCR, and the TCRdb table lists in-frame clones only, not all of them. The table shows 2 million to 2.5 million clones, with around 93% occurring only once. The CDR3 contains 15 residues. The germline gives CDR1 SGHNT, CDR2 YYREEE (reference sequence). The ends were cut back, 3 bases at V and 8 bases at J, with 18 bases in the middle. This rearrangement joins TRBV5-4 to TRBJ2-1; the D gene could be TRBD1 or TRBD2 (6 bases each). The TCR was taken from a man between 18 and 29 years old in good health. Some clones in this sample may be carry-over from other donors' samples. The sequencing input was naive CD4+ T cells from PBMCs. Sample subset: CD45RA+ positively selected. The CDR3 spells CASSSGLIGGDEQFF. The CDR3 nucleotides are TGTGCCAGCAGCTCCGGACTAATCGGGGGCGATGAGCAGTTCTTC.